One sample yielded the 28 T cell receptor beta chains listed below, sequenced in a study of T cell repertoires in cytomegalovirus infection. In TCRdb, the reads were re-called with MiXCR into one record per CDR3 protein. The sample has 310,000 or so distinct CDR3 sequences; under 30% are singletons. Material for sequencing was PBMCs. Every receptor here comes from a human donor in good health (CMV status not recorded). Some clones in this sample may be carry-over from other donors' samples.

The rearrangement uses TRBV20-1 and TRBJ2-7; the match to TRBD2 covers 7 bases. This CDR3 has 12 amino acids. Per the germline V gene, CDR1 is DFQATT and CDR2 is SNEGSKA (reference sequence). Trimming took 5 bases from V and 3 from J; bases not matched to a gene: 4. CDR3 nucleotide sequence: TGCAGTGCTGCCGGGACTATCTACGAGCAGTACTTC. Its translation is CSAAGTIYEQYF.

Many counts were recorded for this clonotype. The chain is built from TRBV19 and TRBJ1-2; D possibly corresponds to TRBD1 (5 bases). Germline V gene data show CDR1 as LNHDA and CDR2 as SQIVND (reference sequence). The CDR3 spans 15 residues. The V end was cut by 5 bases, the J end by 1 base, with 14 bases between. For the CDR3, the DNA is TGTGCCAGTAGTTTCGAACGGGGGAGTAACTATGGCTACACCTTC. Its protein is CASSFERGSNYGYTF.

The J gene is TRBJ2-5, the V gene TRBV19, with 8 bases fitting TRBD2. Germline CDR1 LNHDA, CDR2 SQIVND (reference sequence). The CDR3 is 14 amino acids. V trimming: 4 bases; J trimming: 2 bases; junction bases outside the gene matches: 3. The CDR3 DNA is TGTGCCAGTAGTAGCGGGAGGATTCAAGAGACCCAGTACTTC. This encodes CASSSGRIQETQYF.

At least ten counts were recorded for this clonotype. J is TRBJ2-2 and V is TRBV7-2, with no clear D. There are 12 residues in the CDR3. From germline, CDR1 is SGHTA and CDR2 FQGNSA. Between the trimmed V and J ends, which lost 6 bases and 7 bases, there was a span of 9 bases. The CDR3, as DNA: TGTGCCAGCAGTTTAATTGGCGGGGAGCTGTTTTTT. Translating it yields CASSLIGGELFF. Supplemented by reference TRBV7-2 and TRBJ2-2, the full variable domain reads GAGVSQSPSNKVTEKGKDVELRCDPISGHTALYWYRQSLGQGLEFLIYFQGNSAPDKSGLPSDRFSAERTGGSVSTLTIQRTQQEDSAVYLCASSLIGGELFFGEGSRLTVL.

This clonotype has a handful of counts. The chain combines TRBV30 with TRBJ2-7, with D perhaps matching TRBD1 (5 bases). Trimming removed 5 bases from V and 6 bases from J, with 20 bases in between. Germline CDR1 is GTSNPN and CDR2 is SVGIG (reference sequence). The CDR3 loop spans 14 amino acids. The CDR3 spells CAWGAGFTFTEQYF. CDR3 nucleotides: TGTGCCTGGGGGGCAGGGTTCACATTTACCGAGCAGTACTTC.

This clonotype was recorded a few times. V and J are TRBV6-5 and TRBJ1-3; D gene ambiguous. Trimming shortened V by 9 bases and J by 1 base, and 10 bases separated the two germline ends. The germline gives CDR1 MNHEY, CDR2 SVGAGI. This CDR3 spans 13 amino acids. CDR3 sequence: CARGRGSGNTIYF. CDR3 in DNA: TGTGCCAGAGGGCGGGGATCTGGAAACACCATATATTTT.

The chain employs TRBV11-2 and TRBJ1-2, with 10 bases identical to TRBD1. This CDR3 spans 15 amino acids. From germline, CDR1 is SGHAT and CDR2 FQNNGV. The trim removed 4 bases at V and 4 bases at J, leaving 6 bases unmatched. The CDR3 here is CASSYLGTGAYGYTF. As DNA, the CDR3 is TGTGCCAGCAGCTATCTAGGGACAGGGGCCTATGGCTACACCTTC.

The rearrangement uses TRBV6-1 and TRBJ2-2; D is possibly TRBD1 (5 bases). The CDR3 is 13 residues long. V dropped 5 bases and J dropped 5 bases, with 9 bases sitting between them. Germline lookup yields CDR1 MNHNS and CDR2 SASEGT. The CDR3 loop reads CASSLTETGELFF. CDR3 sequence (DNA): TGTGCCAGCAGTTTGACAGAGACCGGGGAGCTGTTTTTT.

This clonotype turned up a few times. The J gene is TRBJ2-7, the V gene TRBV6-6; tentative D call: TRBD1 (6 bases). Germline V gene sequence: CDR1 MNHNY, CDR2 SVGAGI (reference sequence). V dropped 6 bases and J dropped 4 bases, with 13 bases sitting between them. This CDR3 is 13 amino acids long. The CDR3, as DNA: TGTGCCAGCAGAAGACAGGAGAATTACGAGCAGTACTTC. It yields the protein CASRRQENYEQYF.

This rearrangement joins TRBV30 to TRBJ2-1; 8 bases map to TRBD1. The CDR3 length is 14 residues. Per germline, CDR1 GTSNPN and CDR2 SVGIG (reference sequence). V was pared by 3 bases and J by 4 bases, with 5 bases of the junction left unmatched. CDR3 sequence (DNA): TGTGCCTGGAGCCGGACAGGGATATACAATGAGCAGTTCTTC. This sequence encodes CAWSRTGIYNEQFF.

In its sample, this clonotype was seen many times. The rearrangement links TRBV11-3 to TRBJ2-1; the match to TRBD2 covers 7 bases. This CDR3 has 13 residues. V lost 5 bases, J lost 9 bases, and 7 bases stayed unmatched. Germline V CDR1 and CDR2: SGHNT, YENEEA. The CDR3, as DNA: TGTGCCAGCAGCGGGACTACCCCTGGTGAGCAGTTCTTC. Translation: CASSGTTPGEQFF.

This clonotype was seen a handful of times. The chain links TRBV10-3 to TRBJ2-5; D perhaps matches TRBD2 (7 bases). This CDR3 is built from 15 residues. Germline V CDR1 and CDR2: ENHRY, SYGVKD. V was clipped by 4 bases and J by 4 bases, with 16 bases between them. CDR3 DNA: TGTGCCATCAGTGTAGGGTCGGGGGGCGTAGAGACCCAGTACTTC. Residues: CAISVGSGGVETQYF.

The chain recombines TRBV6-5 with TRBJ2-5; possible D gene TRBD1, 8 bases. The CDR3 runs to 14 residues. Germline V gene data show CDR1 as MNHEY and CDR2 as SVGAGI. V shed 6 bases and J shed 5 bases, with 16 bases lying between them. The CDR3 DNA is TGTGCCAGCAGATACAGGGGGGGGATGGAGACCCAGTACTTC. Protein sequence: CASRYRGGMETQYF.

This clonotype has a count of ten or more. V usage is TRBV28 and J usage is TRBJ2-5; 7 bases match TRBD1. Trimming removed 6 bases from V and 1 base from J; junction bases left unmatched: 8. This CDR3 contains 15 residues. Germline lookup yields CDR1 MDHEN and CDR2 SYDVKM. CDR3 nucleotides: TGTGCCAGCAGCTCTTCAGGGGGTAGCCAAGAGACCCAGTACTTC. It specifies CASSSSGGSQETQYF.

This clonotype was counted at least ten times. V gene TRBV7-9 combines with J gene TRBJ2-1; the D is unclear. V lost 5 bases, J lost 0 bases, and 14 bases lay in between. The CDR3 consists of 16 residues. The germline V gene encodes CDR1 SEHNR and CDR2 FQNEAQ (reference sequence). The CDR3 DNA reads TGTGCCAGCAGCATGTGGACCCTAAGCTCCTACAATGAGCAGTTCTTC. It encodes CASSMWTLSSYNEQFF.

The chain links TRBV25-1 to TRBJ1-5; D is undetermined. The CDR3 runs 14 residues. Looked up from germline, CDR1 is MGHDK and CDR2 is SYGVNS. Trimming pared 11 bases from V and 2 bases from J, leaving 16 bases between. The DNA of the CDR3 is TGTGCCCGGGTCGGGGATATAGGCAATCAGCCCCAGCATTTT. Its protein product is CARVGDIGNQPQHF.

The chain links TRBV29-1 to TRBJ2-3; 15 positions agree with TRBD2. The V gene's germline CDR1 is SQVTM and CDR2 ANQGSEA. CDR3 length equals 16 residues. With V trimmed by 6 bases and J by 1 base, 5 bases remained unmatched. CDR3 DNA: TGCAGCGTCGGACTAGCGGGAGGGCCTGGCACAGATACGCAGTATTTT. Protein: CSVGLAGGPGTDTQYF.

This clonotype was counted many times. V is TRBV7-2 and J is TRBJ1-2; TRBD1 might be the D (6 bases). Germline lookup yields CDR1 SGHTA and CDR2 FQGNSA. CDR3 length: 13 residues. Between the trimmed V and J ends, which lost 6 bases and 1 base, there was a span of 9 bases. Here the CDR3 reads CASSRTVNYGYTF. The CDR3 DNA reads TGTGCCAGCAGTCGGACAGTTAACTATGGCTACACCTTC.

Only a few counts were recorded for this clonotype. The chain uses TRBV4-3 and TRBJ2-7; 9 bases fit TRBD2. The CDR3 totals 16 residues. The germline CDR1 and CDR2 sequences are LGHNA and YSLEER. Germline trimming cut 0 bases from V and 7 bases from J; bases unmatched to any gene: 10. DNA of the CDR3: TGCGCCAGCAGCCAAGATTTAGCGGGGGTCAGGAGGGAGCAGTACTTC. It specifies CASSQDLAGVRREQYF.

This clonotype was counted ten times or more. CDR3 DNA: TGTGCCAGCAGCCCGGGGGGCACTAACTATGGCTACACCTTC. Its translation: CASSPGGTNYGYTF. The chain joins TRBV7-6 to TRBJ1-2; possible D gene TRBD1, 6 bases. Germline V gives CDR1 SGHVS, CDR2 FNYEAQ. Trimming removed 5 bases at V and 0 bases at J, with 10 bases between. The CDR3 totals 14 residues.

This clonotype was counted many times. The rearrangement uses TRBV19 and TRBJ1-6, with TRBD1 matching 7 bases. Germline V CDR1 and CDR2: LNHDA, SQIVND (reference sequence). J was trimmed by 12 bases and V by 4 bases; bases with no gene match: 9. This CDR3 contains 14 residues. CDR3 sequence reads: CASSTRDSRGPLHF. CDR3 DNA sequence: TGTGCCAGTAGTACCCGGGACAGCAGAGGACCCCTCCACTTT.

This clonotype was counted many times. The chain combines TRBV27 with TRBJ2-3; no clear D gene. This CDR3 contains 13 residues. From germline, CDR1 is MNHEY and CDR2 SMNVEV (reference sequence). V gave up 5 bases and J gave up 0 bases, with 6 bases separating them. CDR3 nucleotide sequence: TGTGCCAGCAGTGGGCCGAGCACAGATACGCAGTATTTT. Translated: CASSGPSTDTQYF.

This clonotype occurred many times. The chain is built from TRBV7-2 and TRBJ1-2; 7 nucleotides agree with TRBD1. CDR1 and CDR2 (germline): SGHTA, FQGNSA. This CDR3 comprises 14 residues. V lost 5 bases and J lost 5; bases outside the gene matches: 8. The CDR3: CASSPWEGAYGYTF. The CDR3 DNA reads TGTGCCAGCAGCCCTTGGGAGGGGGCATATGGCTACACCTTC. The variable domain in full, completed from reference TRBV7-2 and TRBJ1-2, reads GAGVSQSPSNKVTEKGKDVELRCDPISGHTALYWYRQSLGQGLEFLIYFQGNSAPDKSGLPSDRFSAERTGGSVSTLTIQRTQQEDSAVYLCASSPWEGAYGYTFGSGTRLTVV.

This clonotype was observed a single time. V usage is TRBV28 and J usage is TRBJ2-6; possible D gene TRBD2, 6 bases. Looked up from germline, CDR1 is MDHEN and CDR2 is SYDVKM. This CDR3 spans 18 amino acids. Trimming took 6 bases from V and 0 from J, leaving 18 bases between them. CDR3: CASSIPSAEFSGANVLTF. The CDR3 DNA is TGTGCCAGCAGCATCCCTAGCGCAGAGTTCTCTGGGGCCAACGTCCTGACTTTC.

The chain has TRBV6-5 and TRBJ2-3; no firm D call. Germline CDR1 reads MNHEY; CDR2 reads SVGAGI. Trimming took 2 bases from V and 1 from J, leaving 4 bases between them. This CDR3 contains 13 residues. The CDR3 sequence is CASSYLGTDTQYF. The CDR3 nucleotides are TGTGCCAGCAGTTACCTGGGCACAGATACGCAGTATTTT.

The genes are TRBV18 and TRBJ2-1, with 12 bases fitting TRBD1. The CDR3 runs to 14 residues. Per germline, CDR1 KGHSH and CDR2 LQKENI. V dropped 3 bases and J dropped 9; count of bases not matched to a gene: 3. CDR3 coding DNA: TGTGCCAGCTCACCGGGACAGGGGGCTTTTGAGCAGTTCTTC. Amino acid sequence: CASSPGQGAFEQFF.

Note on this clonotype: A clone one base away is much larger, so this may be a read error. The CDR3 region is CASSSASDRGEQNF. In nucleotides, the CDR3 is TGTGCCAGCAGCTCAGCTAGCGACCGTGGGGAGCAGAACTTC. This chain joins TRBV7-2 and TRBJ2-7; a weak D match, TRBD2 (6 bases). The CDR3 extends over 14 amino acids. Per the germline V gene, CDR1 is SGHTA and CDR2 is FQGNSA.

This clonotype was seen only a few times. The rearrangement uses TRBV7-9 and TRBJ2-1; 9 nucleotides line up with TRBD2. Looked up from germline, CDR1 is SEHNR and CDR2 is FQNEAQ (reference sequence). The CDR3 loop spans 16 amino acids. V trimming: 5 bases; J trimming: 6 bases; junction bases outside the gene matches: 11. The CDR3 is CASSPPGLATVNEQFF. The CDR3, as DNA: TGTGCCAGCAGCCCTCCGGGACTAGCAACCGTCAATGAGCAGTTCTTC.